This TCR beta chain was recorded in a study of T cell responses to AZD1222 COVID-19 vaccine. Note on this clone: Its antigen is not identified.

This table comes from immunoSEQ multiplex PCR, and its TCRdb copy is limited to in-frame clones, with some not included. Among 150,000 to 200,000 clones listed, 87% were seen once. The germline V gene encodes CDR1 SGHRS and CDR2 YFSETQ. This CDR3 has 15 amino acids. Trimming removed 2 bases at V and 4 bases at J, with 15 bases between. Study-wide results and caveats: Donors were mostly white British, more females; clonal diversity possibly underestimated. Spike-specific TCR breadth and depth both grew after two AZD1222 doses.

The rearrangement uses TRBV5-1 and TRBJ1-1; a weak D match, TRBD1 (5 bases). The clonotype originates from an adult in good health. Here the sequenced sample was peripheral blood, taken on day 0 of AZD1222 vaccination. CDR3: CASSFRRQGGTEAFF. The CDR3 coding sequence is TGCGCCAGCAGCTTTAGACGGCAGGGAGGCACTGAAGCTTTCTTT.